This passage covers 28 T cell receptor beta chains from one sample sequenced in a study of shared clonotypes between healthy human individuals. Some clones are missing from TCRdb's copy, which holds only in-frame ones; the method was immunoSEQ multiplex PCR. The sample yields around 700,000 clones, roughly 78% seen once. What was sequenced was memory CD4+ T cells sorted from blood. The sample's subset: CD45RA-negative fraction. The receptors originated from a young woman in good health.

In its sample, this clone was seen a few times. V usage is TRBV7-6 and J usage is TRBJ2-3; tentative D call: TRBD2 (5 bases). Germline assignment: CDR1 SGHVS and CDR2 FNYEAQ. Trimming shortened V by 5 bases and J by 5 bases, and 20 bases separated the two germline ends. CDR3 size: 16 residues. The CDR3 sequence is CASSPKRAPVGDTQYF. CDR3 nucleotide sequence: TGTGCCAGCAGCCCCAAGAGGGCCCCTGTTGGAGATACGCAGTATTTT.

The chain joins TRBV28 to TRBJ2-7; the D call may be TRBD1 or TRBD2 (5 bases each). With 4 bases removed from V and 4 bases from J, the gap between germline ends came to 26 bases. The V gene's germline CDR1 is MDHEN and CDR2 SYDVKM. The CDR3 extends over 18 amino acids. The DNA of the CDR3 is TGTGCCAGCAGTTCTATCCAGGGATTGGATCAAGGAGGTTACGAGCAGTACTTC. It codes for CASSSIQGLDQGGYEQYF.

The chain recombines TRBV27 with TRBJ2-5; TRBD2 agrees at 11 bases. This CDR3 has 19 amino acids. Germline V gene sequence: CDR1 MNHEY, CDR2 SMNVEV (reference sequence). Trimming took 1 base from V and 11 from J; bases not matched to a gene: 21. The DNA of the CDR3 is TGTGCCAGCAGTTTATGGGTCCCTCAGCGGACTAGCGGGCTTCGGGAGCAGTACTTC. Amino acids: CASSLWVPQRTSGLREQYF.

This clone has just one count. The CDR3 bases are TGCAGCGAGAGGGGGCGGCATGGTGAGCAGTTCTTC. Translating gives CSERGRHGEQFF. V usage is TRBV29-1 and J usage is TRBJ2-1; 7 bases line up with TRBD1. The CDR3 loop spans 12 amino acids. The V gene's germline CDR1 is SQVTM and CDR2 ANQGSEA. With V trimmed by 7 bases and J by 9 bases, 9 bases remained unmatched.

This chain joins TRBV28 and TRBJ1-1; D is ambiguous. Germline CDR1 reads MDHEN; CDR2 reads SYDVKM. This CDR3 has 14 residues. Trimming stripped 2 bases from V and 0 bases from J, with 7 bases between. This CDR3 reads CASSLRNLNTEAFF. Written as DNA, the CDR3 is TGTGCCAGCAGTTTAAGGAACCTGAACACTGAAGCTTTCTTT.

The chain couples TRBV4-2 to TRBJ2-1; tentatively, D is TRBD2 (6 bases). V shed 0 bases and J shed 11 bases, with 14 bases lying between them. This CDR3 comprises 14 residues. Germline V lookup: CDR1 LGHNA, CDR2 YNFKEQ. The CDR3 here is CASSQEVSGVKQFF. CDR3 nucleotides: TGTGCCAGCAGCCAAGAGGTATCGGGGGTAAAGCAGTTCTTC.

The V and J genes are TRBV19 and TRBJ1-1; 7 bases fit TRBD1. V shed 1 base, J shed 8 bases, and the junction held 4 bases outside the gene matches. This CDR3 comprises 13 residues. CDR1 and CDR2 from the germline V gene are LNHDA and SQIVND (reference sequence). CDR3 region: CASSIVHRGEAFF. The CDR3 DNA reads TGTGCCAGTAGTATAGTTCACAGGGGCGAAGCTTTCTTT. Using reference TRBV19 and TRBJ1-1 for the parts outside the CDR3, the full variable domain is DGGITQSPKYLFRKEGQNVTLSCEQNLNHDAMYWYRQDPGQGLRLIYYSQIVNDFQKGDIAEGYSVSREKKESFPLTVTSAQKNPTAFYLCASSIVHRGEAFFGQGTRLTVV.

The chain has TRBV5-1 and TRBJ2-7, with TRBD1 matching over 7 bases. V dropped 0 bases and J dropped 3; count of bases not matched to a gene: 6. The V gene's germline CDR1 is SGHRS and CDR2 YFSETQ. The CDR3 sequence is 15 residues long. Here the CDR3 DNA reads TGCGCCAGCAGCTTGGATTGGACAGGCAACTACGAGCAGTACTTC. Its protein product is CASSLDWTGNYEQYF.

The V call is TRBV19, the J call TRBJ2-7, with 7 bases identical to TRBD2. The V segment lost 5 bases and the J segment 1 base; nucleotides outside the gene matches: 8. Germline CDR1 reads LNHDA; CDR2 reads SQIVND (reference sequence). There are 15 residues in the CDR3. CDR3 in DNA: TGTGCCAGTAGTCTAGCGGTAGTAAATTCCTACGAGCAGTACTTC. Translating gives CASSLAVVNSYEQYF.

The J gene is TRBJ1-5, the V gene TRBV27, with no clear D. Germline CDR1 MNHEY, CDR2 SMNVEV (reference sequence). The CDR3 extends over 16 amino acids. Trimming stripped 4 bases from V and 0 bases from J, with 13 bases between. The CDR3 nucleotides read TGTGCCAGCAGTTCGCCGCATCTCTATAGCAATCAGCCCCAGCATTTT. It is translated as CASSSPHLYSNQPQHF.

Details on this clone: Other DNA sequences in the sample encode the same CDR3. V gene TRBV20-1 combines with J gene TRBJ2-5; perhaps TRBD2 as D (5 bases). Trimming took off 3 bases at V and 5 bases at J, with 7 bases between the two ends. From germline, CDR1 is DFQATT and CDR2 SNEGSKA (reference sequence). The CDR3 covers 11 residues. CDR3 bases: TGCAGTGCTAGTAGCGCGGAGACCCAGTACTTC. Translation: CSASSAETQYF.

As for this clone: The sample contains more than one DNA sequence encoding this CDR3. This sequence joins TRBV18 and TRBJ1-2; D gene uncertain. Trimming stripped 0 bases from V and 6 bases from J, with 8 bases between. Per the germline V gene, CDR1 is KGHSH and CDR2 is LQKENI. CDR3 size: 13 residues. The CDR3 DNA reads TGTGCCAGCTCACCACCCTCCGGCCATGGCTACACCTTC. Amino acid sequence: CASSPPSGHGYTF.

The V and J genes are TRBV5-1 and TRBJ2-7, with 7 bases fitting TRBD1. The germline V gene encodes CDR1 SGHRS and CDR2 YFSETQ. The CDR3 is 13 amino acids. With 4 bases clipped from V and 3 bases from J, the junction kept 4 bases outside the gene matches. The CDR3 DNA reads TGCGCCAGCAGCCGACAGGGTAACTACGAGCAGTACTTC. Translating gives CASSRQGNYEQYF.

There are a few counts of this clone. This rearrangement joins TRBV19 to TRBJ1-5, with 9 bases aligning to TRBD1. The length of the CDR3 is 15 residues. V shed 6 bases, J shed 7 bases, and the junction held 10 bases outside the gene matches. Germline assignment: CDR1 LNHDA and CDR2 SQIVND (reference sequence). Here the CDR3 reads CASSETGGFGQPQHF. The DNA of the CDR3 is TGTGCCAGTAGCGAAACAGGGGGCTTCGGACAGCCCCAGCATTTT.

The gene calls are TRBV14 and TRBJ2-7; weak D call: TRBD2 (7 bases). The length of the CDR3 is 16 residues. The germline V and J ends were trimmed by 4 bases and 2 bases, with 18 bases remaining between them. Looked up from germline, CDR1 is SGHDN and CDR2 is FVKESK. The CDR3 protein is CASSPPWGRGTYEQYF. CDR3 coding DNA: TGTGCCAGCAGCCCGCCCTGGGGGCGGGGGACCTACGAGCAGTACTTC.

The chain recombines TRBV7-3 with TRBJ2-2; D is perhaps TRBD2 (6 bases). The CDR3 is made up of 17 amino acids. The V and J ends lost 1 base and 0 bases respectively, with 12 bases between them. Germline values: CDR1 SGHTA, CDR2 FQGTGA. CDR3 DNA sequence: TGTGCCAGCAGCTTAATAGGGCGGGGCACGAACACCGGGGAGCTGTTTTTT. This sequence encodes CASSLIGRGTNTGELFF.

This chain links TRBV15 with TRBJ1-1, with 7 positions matching TRBD1. The CDR3 length is 13 residues. The ends lost 8 bases at V and 4 bases at J; junction bases unmatched: 7. Germline V gene sequence: CDR1 LNHNV, CDR2 YYDKDF (reference sequence). In DNA form, the CDR3 reads TGTGCCACCGCGAACAGGGGTACCACTGAAGCTTTCTTT. Protein: CATANRGTTEAFF. The entire variable domain, with the rest obtained from reference TRBV15 and TRBJ1-1, is as follows: DAMVIQNPRYQVTQFGKPVTLSCSQTLNHNVMYWYQQKSSQAPKLLFHYYDKDFNNEADTPDNFQSRRPNTSFCFLDIRSPGLGDTAMYLCATANRGTTEAFFGQGTRLTVV.

The chain carries TRBV6-5 and TRBJ2-7; D may be TRBD2 (6 bases). CDR1 MNHEY and CDR2 SVGAGI come from the germline V gene. The germline V and J ends were trimmed by 3 bases and 2 bases, with 14 bases remaining between them. The CDR3 consists of 15 residues. CDR3 sequence: CASSYLLAGPYEQYF. In DNA form, the CDR3 reads TGTGCCAGCAGTTATTTACTGGCGGGACCCTACGAGCAGTACTTC.

This chain's CDR3 is CASSPGTGGGWETQYF. For the CDR3, the DNA is TGTGCCAGCTCTCCAGGGACAGGGGGCGGTTGGGAGACCCAGTACTTC. V is TRBV2 and J is TRBJ2-5; 12 nucleotides line up with TRBD1. Germline loops: CDR1 SNHLY, CDR2 FYNNEI. CDR3 length: 16 residues. V lost 8 bases, J lost 5 bases, and 12 bases stayed unmatched.

This chain connects TRBV7-8 to TRBJ1-5, with unresolved D. Trimming stripped 4 bases from V and 1 base from J, with 8 bases between. The CDR3 length is 14 residues. The V gene's germline CDR1 is SGHVS and CDR2 FQNEAQ. The CDR3 sequence: CASSSARSNQPQHF. Written as DNA, the CDR3 is TGTGCCAGCAGCTCCGCCAGGAGCAATCAGCCCCAGCATTTT.

The rearrangement uses TRBV18 and TRBJ2-2; maybe TRBD2 (5 bases). The CDR3 has 14 amino acids. In germline, CDR1 is KGHSH, CDR2 LQKENI. The ends were cut back, 3 bases at V and 5 bases at J, with 10 bases in the middle. CDR3 bases: TGTGCCAGCTCACCGGAGAGGACTACCGGGGAGCTGTTTTTT. Translation: CASSPERTTGELFF.

The chain links TRBV6-6 to TRBJ2-1; 12 bases align to TRBD2. CDR3 length: 15 amino acids. With V trimmed by 3 bases and J by 7 bases, 4 bases remained unmatched. Germline assignment: CDR1 MNHNY and CDR2 SVGAGI (reference sequence). The CDR3 DNA is TGTGCCAGCAGTTATAAAACTAGCGGGAGGAATGAGCAGTTCTTC. As protein: CASSYKTSGRNEQFF.

V usage is TRBV2 and J usage is TRBJ1-1; D is ambiguous. Trimming pared 6 bases from V and 3 bases from J, leaving 14 bases between. CDR1 is SNHLY, CDR2 FYNNEI, per germline. This CDR3 is built from 14 residues. Here the CDR3 DNA reads TGTGCCAGCAGCCGTGAGAGGGAGGACACTGAAGCTTTCTTT. Translated: CASSREREDTEAFF. Full variable domain (outside the CDR3, taken from reference TRBV2 and TRBJ1-1): EPEVTQTPSHQVTQMGQEVILRCVPISNHLYFYWYRQILGQKVEFLVSFYNNEISEKSEIFDDQFSVERPDGSNFTLKIRSTKLEDSAMYFCASSREREDTEAFFGQGTRLTVV.

Comments on this clone: One junction end does not reproduce the germline sequence, and a read error may be involved. This chain uses TRBV4-1 with TRBJ2-1, with a tentative D call TRBD2 (6 bases). Per germline, CDR1 MGHRA and CDR2 YSYEKL. The CDR3 is made up of 14 amino acids. The CDR3 DNA reads TGCGCCAGCAGCCAGGTTATTAGCGGTTACGGGCTGGTCTTC. Its translation: CASSQVISGYGLVF.

The chain links TRBV18 to TRBJ2-7; TRBD2 aligns across 10 bases. The CDR3 has 14 residues. V lost 6 bases, J lost 7 bases, and 9 bases stayed unmatched. The germline V gene has CDR1 KGHSH and CDR2 LQKENI. The CDR3 loop reads CASSTTSGKREQYF. CDR3 coding DNA: TGTGCCAGCTCGACAACTAGCGGGAAGAGGGAGCAGTACTTC.

The count of this clone is one. In DNA form, the CDR3 reads TGTGCCAGCAGGGCCACAGGGAGGCGAGAGCAGTACTTC. It specifies CASRATGRREQYF. The chain joins TRBV28 to TRBJ2-7, with D possibly being TRBD1 or TRBD2 (6 bases each). Germline loops: CDR1 MDHEN, CDR2 SYDVKM. V lost 6 bases and J lost 7, with 16 bases in between. CDR3 length: 13 amino acids.

This clone was observed a single time. The J gene is TRBJ2-1, the V gene TRBV27; 7 nucleotides agree with TRBD2. V gave up 7 bases and J gave up 6 bases; unmatched junction bases: 12. CDR3 length: 15 amino acids. Germline V gene data show CDR1 as MNHEY and CDR2 as SMNVEV (reference sequence). The CDR3 is CASTSWGGVGNEQFF. The CDR3 region has the DNA TGTGCCAGCACCTCGTGGGGGGGGGTAGGCAATGAGCAGTTCTTC.

In this sample, this clone turned up once. V is TRBV4-1 and J is TRBJ2-5; possibly TRBD2 for D (5 bases). Trimming took 0 bases from V and 3 from J, leaving 17 bases between them. CDR3 length: 17 residues. From germline, CDR1 is MGHRA and CDR2 YSYEKL. The CDR3 region is CASSQDSGTAGKETQYF. CDR3 nucleotides: TGCGCCAGCAGCCAAGATTCGGGAACGGCGGGCAAAGAGACCCAGTACTTC.